This TCR beta chain was identified in a study of control samples from healthy donors and cancer patients. Clones were sequenced by immunoSEQ multiplex PCR, and TCRdb holds only the in-frame ones, with some missing. The table lists about 180,000 clones, around 90% of them singletons. There are 12 residues in the CDR3. Germline CDR1 and CDR2: SGHDT and YYEEEE. After removal of 5 bases from V and 5 bases from J, the junction contained 4 bases not matched to a gene. V is TRBV5-6 and J is TRBJ2-7; 7 positions match TRBD2. The sequencing sample was made of blood. The clonotype originates from a woman aged 45 to 65 in good health. CDR3 nucleotide sequence: TGTGCCAGCAGTCGGGGGGTCCACGAGCAGTACTTC. Protein: CASSRGVHEQYF.